These 10 T cell receptor beta chains originate from one sample sequenced in a study of T cell responses to AZD1222 COVID-19 vaccine. Assay: immunoSEQ multiplex PCR; the TCRdb copy retains only in-frame clones and omits some. The sample holds roughly 18,000 clones; 65% to 80% are singletons and the top ten take 13% to 15%. Sequences were derived from peripheral blood, sampled 28 days after the second AZD1222 dose. The receptors stem from an adult who received the AZD1222 COVID-19 vaccine.

This clone was recorded only once. V is TRBV19 and J is TRBJ1-6, with D unclear. This CDR3 contains 14 residues. Germline V gives CDR1 LNHDA, CDR2 SQIVND (reference sequence). V lost 6 bases to trimming and J lost 0 bases, with 6 bases between them. The CDR3, as DNA: TGTGCCAGTAGGAAAGACTCCTATAATTCACCCCTCCACTTT. It is translated as CASRKDSYNSPLHF. The full variable domain, with the rest looked up from reference TRBV19 and TRBJ1-6, is DGGITQSPKYLFRKEGQNVTLSCEQNLNHDAMYWYRQDPGQGLRLIYYSQIVNDFQKGDIAEGYSVSREKKESFPLTVTSAQKNPTAFYLCASRKDSYNSPLHFGNGTRLTVT.

This clone was seen only once. The chain links TRBV28 to TRBJ2-5; 7 bases match TRBD1. The CDR3 length is 16 residues. Germline V gene sequence: CDR1 MDHEN, CDR2 SYDVKM. With 7 bases clipped from V and 3 bases from J, the junction kept 14 bases outside the gene matches. The CDR3 loop reads CASTSPGQSFEETQYF. CDR3 DNA sequence: TGTGCCAGCACGTCTCCGGGACAGTCGTTCGAAGAGACCCAGTACTTC.

This chain joins TRBV6-2 or TRBV6-3 and TRBJ2-3, with a weak D call TRBD1 (6 bases). This CDR3 has 16 residues. Deletions cut 5 bases from V and 2 bases from J, with 17 bases between. Germline CDR1 reads MNHEY; CDR2 reads SVGEGT. CDR3 residues: CASSTNYRTVTDTQYF. The CDR3 nucleotides read TGTGCCAGCAGTACGAACTACCGGACAGTCACAGATACGCAGTATTTT.

The rearrangement joins TRBV11-2 to TRBJ2-7; 7 nucleotides agree with TRBD2. This CDR3 has 15 amino acids. Germline V lookup: CDR1 SGHAT, CDR2 FQNNGV. V lost 5 bases, J lost 7 bases, and 14 bases stayed unmatched. This CDR3 reads CASSKRAGAGLEQYF. In DNA form, the CDR3 reads TGTGCCAGCAGCAAGCGTGCGGGAGCAGGGTTGGAGCAGTACTTC.

The chain recombines TRBV5-1 with TRBJ2-1; 8 positions match TRBD2. This CDR3 has 16 amino acids. CDR1 is SGHRS, CDR2 YFSETQ, per germline. V lost 7 bases to trimming and J lost 4 bases; unmatched junction nucleotides: 13. The CDR3, as DNA: TGCGCCAGCTGGCGACTGGGAAGCGGGGGTTACAATGAGCAGTTCTTC. Protein sequence: CASWRLGSGGYNEQFF.

V usage is TRBV2 and J usage is TRBJ2-3, with D maybe TRBD2 (6 bases). The germline V and J ends were trimmed by 0 bases and 1 base, with 11 bases remaining between them. The CDR3 sequence is 16 residues long. CDR1 is SNHLY and CDR2 is FYNNEI in the germline V gene. The CDR3 sequence: CASSEAPSAGTDTQYF. The CDR3 coding sequence is TGTGCCAGCAGTGAAGCCCCTAGCGCCGGCACAGATACGCAGTATTTT.

The chain links TRBV24-1 to TRBJ1-5; 10 nucleotides align to TRBD1. Per the germline V gene, CDR1 is KGHDR and CDR2 is SFDVKD. J was trimmed by 1 base and V by 6 bases; bases with no gene match: 2. CDR3 length: 15 residues. The chain's CDR3 is CATSRDRGSNQPQHF. The CDR3 bases are TGTGCCACCAGTCGGGACAGGGGAAGCAATCAGCCCCAGCATTTT.

This clone was seen a few times. The rearrangement joins TRBV20-1 to TRBJ1-4; D is ambiguous. The germline V gene has CDR1 DFQATT and CDR2 SNEGSKA (reference sequence). V lost 8 bases and J lost 6, with 7 bases in between. The CDR3 is 10 amino acids. The CDR3 region is CSLGDEKLFF. Written as DNA, the CDR3 is TGCAGTTTAGGAGATGAAAAACTGTTTTTT.

The chain couples TRBV6-5 to TRBJ2-7, with D possibly matching TRBD2 (5 bases). This CDR3 is built from 15 residues. Germline assignment: CDR1 MNHEY and CDR2 SVGAGI. With 6 bases removed from V and 7 bases from J, the gap between germline ends came to 22 bases. CDR3 DNA sequence: TGTGCCAGCAGCCGCGGCCGAACCTCAACGGGGGAGCAGTACTTC. This codes for CASSRGRTSTGEQYF.

The rearrangement links TRBV12-3 or TRBV12-4 to TRBJ1-2, with 7 bases fitting TRBD1. The CDR3 is made up of 13 amino acids. V shed 3 bases and J 7 bases; nucleotides not matched to a gene: 5. The CDR3 nucleotides are TGTGCCAGCAGTTTTGACAGGGAAAGTGGCTACACCTTC. This translates into CASSFDRESGYTF.